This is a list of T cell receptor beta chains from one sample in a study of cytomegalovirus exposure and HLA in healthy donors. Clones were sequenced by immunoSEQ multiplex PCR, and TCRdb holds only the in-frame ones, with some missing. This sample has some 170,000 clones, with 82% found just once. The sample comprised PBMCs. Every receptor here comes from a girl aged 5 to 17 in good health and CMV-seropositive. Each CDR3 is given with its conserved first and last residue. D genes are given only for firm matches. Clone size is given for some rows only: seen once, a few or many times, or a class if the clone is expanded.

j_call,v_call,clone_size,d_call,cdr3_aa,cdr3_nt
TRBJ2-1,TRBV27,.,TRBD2,CASSLLAGLNEQFF,TGTGCCAGCAGTTTACTAGCGGGACTCAATGAGCAGTTCTTC
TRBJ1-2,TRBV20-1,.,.,CSALRVYGYTF,TGCAGTGCCCTCAGGGTCTATGGCTACACCTTC
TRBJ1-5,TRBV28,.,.,CASSRLIGGHFSNQPQHF,TGTGCCAGCAGCAGACTCATAGGGGGTCACTTCAGCAATCAGCCCCAGCATTTT
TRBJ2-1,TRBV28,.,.,CASRIPGTLYNEQFF,TGTGCCAGCAGGATACCCGGGACACTCTACAATGAGCAGTTCTTC
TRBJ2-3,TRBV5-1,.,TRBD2,CASSLRAGGLTDTQYF,TGCGCCAGCAGCCTTCGAGCGGGGGGACTGACAGATACGCAGTATTTT
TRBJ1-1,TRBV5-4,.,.,CASSSGKQGNTEAFF,TGTGCCAGCAGCTCTGGAAAACAGGGGAACACTGAAGCTTTCTTT
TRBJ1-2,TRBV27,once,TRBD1,CASSLRGTGSYGYTF,TGTGCCAGCAGTTTACGCGGGACAGGGTCCTATGGCTACACCTTC
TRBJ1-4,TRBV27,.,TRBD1,CASSLRQGRNEKLFF,TGTGCCAGCAGTCTCAGACAGGGGAGGAATGAAAAACTGTTTTTT
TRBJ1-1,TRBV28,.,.,CASSVGPGGTEAFF,TGTGCCAGCAGTGTGGGCCCCGGTGGGACTGAAGCTTTCTTT
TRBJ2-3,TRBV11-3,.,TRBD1,CASSSGGKGALNTQYF,TGTGCCAGCAGCTCAGGGGGCAAGGGGGCCTTAAATACGCAGTATTTT
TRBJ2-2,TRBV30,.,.,CAWSVRGGTNTGELFF,TGTGCCTGGAGTGTACGGGGCGGGACGAACACCGGGGAGCTGTTTTTT
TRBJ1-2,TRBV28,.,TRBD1,CASRGQGLGYGYTF,TGTGCCAGCAGAGGACAGGGCTTGGGCTATGGCTACACCTTC
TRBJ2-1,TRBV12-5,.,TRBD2,CASGLLAGDYNEQFF,TGTGCTAGTGGTTTATTGGCGGGAGATTACAATGAGCAGTTCTTC
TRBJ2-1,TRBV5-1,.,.,CASSLGVAYNEQFF,TGCGCCAGCAGCTTGGGCGTCGCTTACAATGAGCAGTTCTTC
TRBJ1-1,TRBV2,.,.,CASINRDTLNTEAFF,TGTGCCAGCATTAACCGGGACACATTGAACACTGAAGCTTTCTTT
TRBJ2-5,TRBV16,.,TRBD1,CASSPREGGRETQYF,TGTGCCAGCAGCCCTCGGGAAGGGGGCAGGGAGACCCAGTACTTC
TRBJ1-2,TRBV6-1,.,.,CASSEDWGGESPIYGYTF,TGTGCCAGCAGTGAAGATTGGGGGGGCGAGTCGCCCATCTATGGCTACACCTTC
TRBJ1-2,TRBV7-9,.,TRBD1,CASSVGQGWDGYTF,TGTGCCAGCAGCGTTGGACAGGGGTGGGATGGCTACACCTTC
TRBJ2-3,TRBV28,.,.,CASSTQRLLTDTQYF,TGTGCCAGCAGTACACAGCGGCTTCTCACAGATACGCAGTATTTT
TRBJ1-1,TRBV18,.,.,CASSPSGNTEAFF,TGTGCCAGCTCACCCTCAGGGAACACTGAAGCTTTCTTT
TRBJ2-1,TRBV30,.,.,CAWGPTEGEFF,TGTGCCTGGGGTCCGACAGAGGGGGAGTTCTTC
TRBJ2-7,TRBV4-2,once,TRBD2,CASSQGVAGGYEQYF,TGTGCCAGCAGCCAAGGAGTAGCGGGAGGTTACGAGCAGTACTTC
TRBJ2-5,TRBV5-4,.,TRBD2,CASSGGLAGGGTQYF,TGTGCCAGCAGCGGTGGGCTAGCGGGAGGGGGTACCCAGTACTTC
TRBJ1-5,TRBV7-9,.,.,CASGGEGNQPQHF,TGTGCCAGCGGGGGGGAGGGCAATCAGCCCCAGCATTTT
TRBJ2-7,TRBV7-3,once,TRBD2,CASSLVPAGEGVYEQYF,TGTGCCAGCAGCTTAGTTCCAGCGGGAGAGGGAGTCTACGAGCAGTACTTC
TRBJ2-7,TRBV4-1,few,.,CASSQNLDSYEQYF,TGCGCCAGCAGCCAAAATCTTGACAGCTACGAGCAGTACTTC
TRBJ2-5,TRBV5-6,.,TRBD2,CASSLPGLAGEERETQYF,TGTGCCAGCAGCCTACCGGGACTAGCGGGAGAAGAGCGGGAGACCCAGTACTTC
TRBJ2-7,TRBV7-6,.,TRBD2,CASSSGAGSYEQYF,TGTGCCAGCAGCAGCGGGGCAGGGTCGTACGAGCAGTACTTC
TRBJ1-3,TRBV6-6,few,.,CASSYGGTSGNTIYF,TGTGCCAGCAGTTACGGGGGGACCAGTGGAAACACCATATATTTT
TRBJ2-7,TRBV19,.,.,CASSPRTETYEQYF,TGTGCCAGTAGTCCCCGGACAGAGACCTACGAGCAGTACTTC
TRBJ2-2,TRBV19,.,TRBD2,CASTISPGLATGELFF,TGTGCCAGTACCATATCCCCGGGACTAGCAACCGGGGAGCTGTTTTTT
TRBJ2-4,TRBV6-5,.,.,CASSDRNIQYF,TGTGCCAGCTCTGACAGAAACATTCAGTACTTC
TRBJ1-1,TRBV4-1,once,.,CASSRGHLNTEAFF,TGCGCCAGCAGCCGAGGACACTTGAACACTGAAGCTTTCTTT
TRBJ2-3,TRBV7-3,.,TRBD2,CASSPLAGGPDTQYF,TGTGCCAGCAGCCCTTTAGCGGGGGGGCCCGATACGCAGTATTTT
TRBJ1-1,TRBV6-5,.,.,CASSWTGRSTEAFF,TGTGCCAGCAGTTGGACCGGGAGGAGCACTGAAGCTTTCTTT
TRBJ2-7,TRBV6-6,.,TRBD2,CASKGGRVGSYEQYF,TGTGCCAGCAAGGGCGGGAGGGTTGGTTCCTACGAGCAGTACTTC
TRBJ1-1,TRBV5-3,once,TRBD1,CATPGTGKIMNTEAFF,TGTGCCACGCCCGGGACAGGGAAAATCATGAACACTGAAGCTTTCTTT
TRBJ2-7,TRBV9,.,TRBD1,CASSVATDRGSPPSSYEQYF,TGTGCCAGCAGCGTAGCCACGGACAGGGGATCACCTCCGTCCTCCTACGAGCAGTACTTC
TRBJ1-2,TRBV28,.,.,CASNPAEDYGYTF,TGTGCCAGCAACCCAGCGGAGGACTATGGCTACACCTTC
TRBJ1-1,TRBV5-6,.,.,CASSLSAREGTEAFF,TGTGCCAGCAGCTTGTCCGCGAGGGAGGGCACTGAAGCTTTCTTT
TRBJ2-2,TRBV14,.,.,CASTAAATGELFF,TGTGCCAGCACCGCGGCAGCTACCGGGGAGCTGTTTTTT